This T cell receptor (beta chain) was sequenced in a study of blood T cell repertoires in COVID-19. In the study overall: COVID-19 samples from acute and convalescent phases originated in the United States, Italy and Spain. The cDNA or gDNA used as material had been derived from T cells, B-cell-depleted T cells, or PBMCs.

This CDR3 region has 13 residues. Trimming pared 3 bases from V and 2 bases from J, leaving 8 bases between. Germline loops: CDR1 SGDLS, CDR2 YYNGEE. Regarding this clone: Other nucleotide sequences in the sample specify the same CDR3.

Per the original data handling: Quantification of nucleated cells was approximated via reference gene primer amplification. Data came from immunoSEQ multiplex PCR; TCRdb stores just in-frame clones and leaves some out. That table gives V, J and clone size, and the DNA gave D and trimming. The sample includes under 250,000 clones, approximately 86% of them seen just once. This TCR was sampled from a woman in her sixties or seventies who had recovered from COVID-19. Sequencing was done on a sample of peripheral blood. The chain employs TRBV9 and TRBJ2-5, with a possible D match to TRBD2 (6 bases). The CDR3: CASSGGVQETQYF. CDR3 sequence (DNA): TGTGCCAGCAGCGGGGGGGTGCAAGAGACCCAGTACTTC.